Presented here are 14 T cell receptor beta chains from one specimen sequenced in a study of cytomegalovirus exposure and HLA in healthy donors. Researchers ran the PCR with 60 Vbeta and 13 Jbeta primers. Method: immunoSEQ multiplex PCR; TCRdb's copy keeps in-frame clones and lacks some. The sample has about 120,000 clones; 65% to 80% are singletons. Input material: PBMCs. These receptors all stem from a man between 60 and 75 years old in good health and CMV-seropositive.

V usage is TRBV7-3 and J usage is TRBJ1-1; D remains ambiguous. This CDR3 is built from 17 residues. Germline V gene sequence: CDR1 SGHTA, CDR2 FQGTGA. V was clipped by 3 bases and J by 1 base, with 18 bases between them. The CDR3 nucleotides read TGTGCCAGCAGCTTTACGCCGACATCAATACCGAACACTGAAGCTTTCTTT. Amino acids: CASSFTPTSIPNTEAFF.

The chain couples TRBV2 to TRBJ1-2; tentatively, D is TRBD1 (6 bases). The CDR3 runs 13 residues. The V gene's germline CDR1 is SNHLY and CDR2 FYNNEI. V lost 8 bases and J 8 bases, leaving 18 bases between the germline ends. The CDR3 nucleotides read TGTGCCAGCGGGACCGGGCAGGGGAGAGGCTACACCTTC. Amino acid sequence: CASGTGQGRGYTF.

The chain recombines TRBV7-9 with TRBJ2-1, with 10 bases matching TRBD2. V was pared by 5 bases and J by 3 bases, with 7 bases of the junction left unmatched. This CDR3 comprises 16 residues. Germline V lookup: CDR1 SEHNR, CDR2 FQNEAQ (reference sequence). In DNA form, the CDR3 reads TGTGCCAGCAGCGCGGCTAGCGGGAGAAACTACAATGAGCAGTTCTTC. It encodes CASSAASGRNYNEQFF. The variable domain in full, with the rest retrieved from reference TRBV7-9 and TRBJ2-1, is DTGVSQNPRHKITKRGQNVTFRCDPISEHNRLYWYRQTLGQGPEFLTYFQNEAQLEKSRLLSDRFSAERPKGSFSTLEIQRTEQGDSAMYLCASSAASGRNYNEQFFGPGTRLTVL.

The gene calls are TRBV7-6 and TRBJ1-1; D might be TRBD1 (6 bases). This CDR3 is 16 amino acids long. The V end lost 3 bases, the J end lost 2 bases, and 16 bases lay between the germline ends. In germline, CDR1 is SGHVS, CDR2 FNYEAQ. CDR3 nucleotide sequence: TGTGCCAGCAGCTTCCCCCCAGGGGCAGATAACACTGAAGCTTTCTTT. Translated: CASSFPPGADNTEAFF.

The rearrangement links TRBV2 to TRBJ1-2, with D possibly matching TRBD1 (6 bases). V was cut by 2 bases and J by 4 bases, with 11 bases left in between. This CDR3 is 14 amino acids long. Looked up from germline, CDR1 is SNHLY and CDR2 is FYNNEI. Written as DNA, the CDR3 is TGTGCCAGCAGTGAAACAGGGCTTCTCTATGGCTACACCTTC. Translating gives CASSETGLLYGYTF.

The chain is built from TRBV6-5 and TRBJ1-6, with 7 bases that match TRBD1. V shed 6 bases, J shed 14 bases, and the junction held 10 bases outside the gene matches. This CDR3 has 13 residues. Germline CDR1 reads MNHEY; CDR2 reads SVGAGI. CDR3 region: CASRKDRASTLHF. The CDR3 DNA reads TGTGCCAGCAGGAAAGACAGGGCTTCGACCCTCCACTTT.

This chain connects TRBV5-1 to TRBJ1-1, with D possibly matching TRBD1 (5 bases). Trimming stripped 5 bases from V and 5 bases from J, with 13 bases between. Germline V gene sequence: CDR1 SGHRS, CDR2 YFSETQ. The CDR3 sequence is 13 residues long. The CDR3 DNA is TGCGCCAGCAGGCGGGGGATCGAGACTGAAGCTTTCTTT. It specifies CASRRGIETEAFF.

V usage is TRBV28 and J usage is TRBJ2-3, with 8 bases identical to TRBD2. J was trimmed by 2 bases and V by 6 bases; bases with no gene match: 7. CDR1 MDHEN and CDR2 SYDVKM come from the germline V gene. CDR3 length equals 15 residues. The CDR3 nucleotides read TGTGCCAGCAGGGGGTTAGCGGGGCCCACAGATACGCAGTATTTT. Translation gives CASRGLAGPTDTQYF.

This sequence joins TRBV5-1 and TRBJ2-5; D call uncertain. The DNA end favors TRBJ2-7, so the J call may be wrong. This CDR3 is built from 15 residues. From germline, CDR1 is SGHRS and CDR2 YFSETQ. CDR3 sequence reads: CASRSIWSDTYEQYF. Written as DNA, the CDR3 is TGCGCCAGCAGGAGTATTTGGTCCGATACCTACGAGCAGTACTTC.

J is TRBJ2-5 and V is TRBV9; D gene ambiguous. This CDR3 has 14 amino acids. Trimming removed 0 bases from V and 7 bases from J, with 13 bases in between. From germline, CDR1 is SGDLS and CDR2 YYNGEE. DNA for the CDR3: TGTGCCAGCAGCGTAGCCGACGGCGGCGTGACCCAGTACTTC. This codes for CASSVADGGVTQYF.

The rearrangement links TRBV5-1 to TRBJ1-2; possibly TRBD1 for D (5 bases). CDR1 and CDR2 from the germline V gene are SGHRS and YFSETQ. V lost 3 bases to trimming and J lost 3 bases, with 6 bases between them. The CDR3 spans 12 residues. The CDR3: CASSWGDYGYTF. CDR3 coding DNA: TGCGCCAGCAGCTGGGGGGACTATGGCTACACCTTC.

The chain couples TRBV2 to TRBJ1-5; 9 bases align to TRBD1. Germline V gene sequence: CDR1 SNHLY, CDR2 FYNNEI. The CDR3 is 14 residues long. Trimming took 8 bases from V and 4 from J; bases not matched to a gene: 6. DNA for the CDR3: TGTGCCAGCGGAGGAGACAGGGGGAATCAGCCCCAGCATTTT. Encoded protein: CASGGDRGNQPQHF.

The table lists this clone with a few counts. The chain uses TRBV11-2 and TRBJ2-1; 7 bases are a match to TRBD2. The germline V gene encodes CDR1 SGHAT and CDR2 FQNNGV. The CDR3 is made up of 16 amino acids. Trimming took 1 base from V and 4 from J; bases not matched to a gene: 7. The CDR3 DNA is TGTGCCAGCAGCTTAGGTCTAGCGGAGAGATACAATGAGCAGTTCTTC. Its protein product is CASSLGLAERYNEQFF.

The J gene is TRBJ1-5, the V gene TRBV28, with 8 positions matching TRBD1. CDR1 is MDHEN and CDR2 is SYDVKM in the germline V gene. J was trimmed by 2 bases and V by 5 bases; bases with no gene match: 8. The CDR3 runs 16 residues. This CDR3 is CASSRRTGSGNQPQHF. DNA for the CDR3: TGTGCCAGCAGTCGACGGACAGGGTCGGGCAATCAGCCCCAGCATTTT.